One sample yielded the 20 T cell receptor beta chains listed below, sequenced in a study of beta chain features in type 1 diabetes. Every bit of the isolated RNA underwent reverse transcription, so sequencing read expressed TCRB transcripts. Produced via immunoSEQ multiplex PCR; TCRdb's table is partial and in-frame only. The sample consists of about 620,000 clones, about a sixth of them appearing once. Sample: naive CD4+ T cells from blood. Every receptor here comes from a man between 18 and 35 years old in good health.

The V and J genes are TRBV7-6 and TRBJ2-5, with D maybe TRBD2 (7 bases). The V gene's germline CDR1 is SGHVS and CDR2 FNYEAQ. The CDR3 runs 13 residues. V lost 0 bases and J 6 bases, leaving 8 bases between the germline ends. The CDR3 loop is CASSLAGGQTQYF. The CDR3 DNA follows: TGTGCCAGCAGCTTAGCCGGGGGGCAGACCCAGTACTTC.

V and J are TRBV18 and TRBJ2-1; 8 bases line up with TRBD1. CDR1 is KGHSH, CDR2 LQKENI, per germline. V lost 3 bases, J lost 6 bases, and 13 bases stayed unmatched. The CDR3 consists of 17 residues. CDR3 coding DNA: TGTGCCAGCTCACCCTTCCACGGACAGGGAGTTTCCAATGAGCAGTTCTTC. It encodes CASSPFHGQGVSNEQFF.

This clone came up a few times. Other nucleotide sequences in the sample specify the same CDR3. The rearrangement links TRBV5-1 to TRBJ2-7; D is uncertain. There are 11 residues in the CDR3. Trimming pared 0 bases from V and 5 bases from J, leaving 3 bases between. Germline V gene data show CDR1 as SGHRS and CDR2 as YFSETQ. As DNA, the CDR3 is TGCGCCAGCAGCTTGGAGCACGAGCAGTACTTC. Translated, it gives CASSLEHEQYF.

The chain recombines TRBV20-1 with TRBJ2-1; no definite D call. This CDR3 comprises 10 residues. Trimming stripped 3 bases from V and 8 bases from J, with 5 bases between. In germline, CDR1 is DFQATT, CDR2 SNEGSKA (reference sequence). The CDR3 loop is CSARVYEQFF. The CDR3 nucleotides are TGCAGTGCTAGGGTCTATGAGCAGTTCTTC.

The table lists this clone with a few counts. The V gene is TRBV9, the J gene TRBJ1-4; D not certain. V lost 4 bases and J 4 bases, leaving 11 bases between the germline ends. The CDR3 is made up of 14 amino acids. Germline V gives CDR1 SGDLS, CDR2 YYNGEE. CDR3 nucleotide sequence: TGTGCCAGCAGCACCACGGGAGGTAATGAAAAACTGTTTTTT. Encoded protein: CASSTTGGNEKLFF.

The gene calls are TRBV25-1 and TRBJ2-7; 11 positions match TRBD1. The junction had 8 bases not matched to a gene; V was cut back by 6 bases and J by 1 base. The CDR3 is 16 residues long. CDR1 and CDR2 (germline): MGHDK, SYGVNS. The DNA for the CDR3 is TGTGCCAGCAGGCGAGGTGGACAGGGGGCATCCTACGAGCAGTACTTC. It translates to CASRRGGQGASYEQYF.

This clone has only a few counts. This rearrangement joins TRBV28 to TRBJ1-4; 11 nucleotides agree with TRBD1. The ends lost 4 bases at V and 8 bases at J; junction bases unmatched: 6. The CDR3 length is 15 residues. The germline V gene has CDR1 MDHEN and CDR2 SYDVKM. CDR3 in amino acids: CASSSTGQGGEKLFF. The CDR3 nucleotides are TGTGCCAGCAGTTCTACGGGACAGGGGGGAGAAAAACTGTTTTTT.

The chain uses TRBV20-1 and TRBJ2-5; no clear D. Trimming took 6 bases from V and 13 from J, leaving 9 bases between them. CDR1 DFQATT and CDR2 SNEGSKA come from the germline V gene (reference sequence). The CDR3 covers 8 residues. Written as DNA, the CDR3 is TGCAGTGCCAATCGACGGTACTTC. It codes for CSANRRYF.

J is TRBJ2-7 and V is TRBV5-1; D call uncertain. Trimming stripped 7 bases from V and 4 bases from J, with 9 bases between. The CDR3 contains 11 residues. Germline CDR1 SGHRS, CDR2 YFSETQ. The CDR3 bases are TGCGCCAGCGGCGCGGAATACGAGCAGTACTTC. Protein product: CASGAEYEQYF. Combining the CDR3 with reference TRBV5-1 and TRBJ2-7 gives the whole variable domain KAGVTQTPRYLIKTRGQQVTLSCSPISGHRSVSWYQQTPGQGLQFLFEYFSETQRNKGNFPGRFSGRQFSNSRSEMNVSTLELGDSALYLCASGAEYEQYFGPGTRLTVT.

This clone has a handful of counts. The DNA for the CDR3 is TGTGCCAGCAGAGGTAGCGGGAGATTGGCGGCCGGGGCCAACGTCCTGACTTTC. This encodes CASRGSGRLAAGANVLTF. The chain combines TRBV7-2 with TRBJ2-6, with 9 bases that match TRBD2. Germline V lookup: CDR1 SGHTA, CDR2 FQGNSA. This CDR3 contains 18 residues. Germline trimming cut 6 bases from V and 4 bases from J; bases unmatched to any gene: 13.

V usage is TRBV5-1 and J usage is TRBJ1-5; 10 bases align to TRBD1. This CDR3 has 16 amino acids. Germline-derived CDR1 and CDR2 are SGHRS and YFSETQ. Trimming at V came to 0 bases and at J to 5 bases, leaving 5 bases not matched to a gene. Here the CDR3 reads CASSLGDRGKDQPQHF. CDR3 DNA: TGCGCCAGCAGCTTGGGGGACAGGGGCAAGGATCAGCCCCAGCATTTT.

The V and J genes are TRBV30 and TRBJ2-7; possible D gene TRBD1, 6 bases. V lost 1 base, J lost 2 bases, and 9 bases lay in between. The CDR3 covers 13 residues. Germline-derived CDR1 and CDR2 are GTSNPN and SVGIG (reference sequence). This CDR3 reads CAWSDDRTYEQYF. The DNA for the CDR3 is TGTGCCTGGAGTGATGACAGGACCTACGAGCAGTACTTC.

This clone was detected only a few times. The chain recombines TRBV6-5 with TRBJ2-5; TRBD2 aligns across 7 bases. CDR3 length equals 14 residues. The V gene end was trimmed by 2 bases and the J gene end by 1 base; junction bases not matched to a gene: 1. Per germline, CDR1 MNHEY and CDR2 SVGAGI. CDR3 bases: TGTGCCAGCAGTTACGGGGGGGGCCAAGAGACCCAGTACTTC. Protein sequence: CASSYGGGQETQYF.

CDR3 amino acids: CASSDSGRASTDTQYF. The DNA of the CDR3 is TGTGCCAGTAGTGATAGCGGGAGGGCTAGCACAGATACGCAGTATTTT. The V and J genes are TRBV19 and TRBJ2-3, with 11 nucleotides matching TRBD2. CDR3 length: 16 amino acids. CDR1 LNHDA and CDR2 SQIVND come from the germline V gene (reference sequence). V trimming: 5 bases; J trimming: 0 bases; junction bases outside the gene matches: 4.

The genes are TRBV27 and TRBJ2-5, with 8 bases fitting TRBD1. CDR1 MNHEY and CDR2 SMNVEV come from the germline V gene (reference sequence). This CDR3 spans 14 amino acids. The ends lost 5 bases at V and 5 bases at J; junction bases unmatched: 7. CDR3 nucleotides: TGTGCCAGCAGTCCGCGGACAGGGAGGGAGACCCAGTACTTC. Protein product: CASSPRTGRETQYF.

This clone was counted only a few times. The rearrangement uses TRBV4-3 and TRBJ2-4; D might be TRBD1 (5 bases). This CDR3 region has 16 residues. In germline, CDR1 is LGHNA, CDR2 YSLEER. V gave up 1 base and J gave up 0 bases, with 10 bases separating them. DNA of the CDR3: TGCGCCAGCAGCCAAGTTGCAGGGCTAGCCAAAAACATTCAGTACTTC. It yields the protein CASSQVAGLAKNIQYF.

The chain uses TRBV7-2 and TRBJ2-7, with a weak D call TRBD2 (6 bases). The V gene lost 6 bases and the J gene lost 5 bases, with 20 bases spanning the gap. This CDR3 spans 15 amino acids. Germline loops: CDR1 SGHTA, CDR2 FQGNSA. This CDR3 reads CASRPPGLHTHEQYF. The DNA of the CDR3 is TGTGCCAGCAGGCCCCCGGGACTCCACACCCACGAGCAGTACTTC.

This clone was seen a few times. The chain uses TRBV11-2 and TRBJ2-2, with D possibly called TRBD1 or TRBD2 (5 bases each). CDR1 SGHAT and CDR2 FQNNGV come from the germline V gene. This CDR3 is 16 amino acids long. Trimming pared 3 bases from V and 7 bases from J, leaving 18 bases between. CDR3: CASSFSTEGSGGELFF. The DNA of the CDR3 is TGTGCCAGCAGCTTCTCTACCGAGGGGTCCGGCGGGGAGCTGTTTTTT.

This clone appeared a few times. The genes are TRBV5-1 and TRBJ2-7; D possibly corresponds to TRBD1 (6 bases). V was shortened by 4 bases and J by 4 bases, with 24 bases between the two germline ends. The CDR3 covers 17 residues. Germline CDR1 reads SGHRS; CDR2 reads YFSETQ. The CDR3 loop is CASSPDGHTIGGYEQYF. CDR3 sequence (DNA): TGCGCCAGCAGCCCGGACGGACACACGATAGGGGGTTACGAGCAGTACTTC.

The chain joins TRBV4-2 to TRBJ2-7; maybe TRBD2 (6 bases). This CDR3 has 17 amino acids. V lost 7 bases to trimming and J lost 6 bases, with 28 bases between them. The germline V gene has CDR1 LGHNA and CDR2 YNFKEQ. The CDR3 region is CASTPRRGELGNAEQYF. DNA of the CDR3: TGTGCCAGCACCCCCCGGAGGGGCGAATTGGGCAACGCCGAGCAGTACTTC.